This TCR beta chain was recorded in a study of blood T cell repertoires in COVID-19. Whole-study context: Collection of acute and convalescent COVID-19 samples took place in the United States, Italy and Spain.

This table comes from immunoSEQ multiplex PCR, and its TCRdb copy is limited to in-frame clones, with some not included. Among approximately 120,000 clones listed, approximately 83% were seen once. Trimming removed 7 bases from V and 5 bases from J, with 15 bases in between. CDR3 length equals 14 residues. CDR1 SGHTA and CDR2 FQGTGA come from the germline V gene. The sequence was collected from an elderly man with active or convalescent COVID-19. Input material: peripheral blood. The chain couples TRBV7-3 to TRBJ2-1; D is possibly TRBD2 (6 bases). CDR3 sequence reads: CASTIQGGDNEQFF. The CDR3 region has the DNA TGTGCCAGCACAATACAAGGAGGGGACAATGAGCAGTTCTTC. The full variable domain, rest sourced from reference TRBV7-3 and TRBJ2-1, is GAGVSQTPSNKVTEKGKYVELRCDPISGHTALYWYRQSLGQGPEFLIYFQGTGAADDSGLPNDRFFAVRPEGSVSTLKIQRTERGDSAVYLCASTIQGGDNEQFFGPGTRLTVL.